The 14 T cell receptor beta chains presented below share a single source sample, sequenced in a study of T-cell reconstitution after alpha-beta-depleted transplantation in children. A library of TCRbeta sequences, prepared with unique molecular identifiers, was generated. TCRdb fed the PCR reads into MiXCR, producing one record per CDR3 protein. The table has fewer than 150,000 distinct CDR3 sequences, approximately 8.7% seen once. Material: PBMCs, mostly from graft donor cells, obtained 180 days after TCRalphabeta/CD19-depleted stem cell transplant. Receptors were obtained from a girl in the first two years of life who had a stem cell transplant for combined immunodeficiency, so the T cells may come from the graft donor.

This clonotype was seen at least ten times. This chain connects TRBV29-1 to TRBJ2-1, with TRBD1 as a possible D gene (6 bases). V was pared by 6 bases and J by 3 bases, with 12 bases between. The CDR3 sequence is 13 residues long. In germline, CDR1 is SQVTM, CDR2 ANQGSEA. The CDR3: CSVAGTLYNEQFF. As DNA, the CDR3 is TGCAGCGTCGCCGGGACACTCTACAATGAGCAGTTCTTC.

Ten or more counts support this clonotype. The chain uses TRBV12-3 or TRBV12-4 and TRBJ2-7; TRBD1 is a possible D gene (6 bases). The CDR3 totals 13 residues. The V end lost 3 bases, the J end lost 2 bases, and 8 bases lay between the germline ends. The CDR3 reads CASSFTGPYEQYF. For the CDR3, the DNA is TGTGCCAGCAGTTTCACAGGGCCCTACGAGCAGTACTTC.

A few counts support this clonotype. The rearrangement joins TRBV27 to TRBJ1-6, with a possible D match to TRBD1 (6 bases). Germline CDR1 and CDR2: MNHEY and SMNVEV (reference sequence). Trimming left V 8 bases short and J 2 bases short, with 7 bases between. The CDR3 spans 13 residues. The CDR3 DNA sequence: TGTGCCAGCGGGGGCCCCTATAATTCACCCCTCCACTTT. Translation gives CASGGPYNSPLHF.

The rearrangement joins TRBV6-2 or TRBV6-3 to TRBJ2-7; 7 bases agree with TRBD2. There are 15 residues in the CDR3. Germline CDR1 and CDR2: MNHEY and SVGEGT. V was pared by 6 bases and J by 1 base, with 9 bases of the junction left unmatched. CDR3 bases: TGTGCCAGCAGGAGGAGACTAGCAGCTTCCTACGAGCAGTACTTC. Protein sequence: CASRRRLAASYEQYF.

This clonotype was seen more than once but under ten times. V gene TRBV12-3 or TRBV12-4 combines with J gene TRBJ2-2, with a possible D match to TRBD2 (5 bases). Trimming removed 8 bases from V and 3 bases from J, with 10 bases in between. The CDR3 contains 13 residues. CDR3: CASVQRYTGELFF. CDR3 sequence (DNA): TGTGCCAGCGTACAGCGGTACACCGGGGAGCTGTTTTTT.

This clonotype was counted between two and nine times. J is TRBJ1-1 and V is TRBV28, with 9 bases aligning to TRBD1. The CDR3 contains 15 residues. V lost 8 bases and J lost 3; bases outside the gene matches: 10. Germline CDR1 reads MDHEN; CDR2 reads SYDVKM. The CDR3, as DNA: TGTGCCAGCTGGACAGGGGCCATTTGGGACACTGAAGCTTTCTTT. As protein: CASWTGAIWDTEAFF. Looking up the rest from reference TRBV28 and TRBJ1-1 gives the full variable domain: DVKVTQSSRYLVKRTGEKVFLECVQDMDHENMFWYRQDPGLGLRLIYFSYDVKMKEKGDIPEGYSVSREKKERFSLILESASTNQTSMYLCASWTGAIWDTEAFFGQGTRLTVV.

The chain uses TRBV29-1 and TRBJ2-7; no definite D call. Germline V gene lookup returns CDR1 SQVTM and CDR2 ANQGSEA. The CDR3 has 11 amino acids. Trimming took off 4 bases at V and 5 bases at J, with 9 bases between the two ends. This CDR3 reads CSVGWSHEQYF. The CDR3 DNA reads TGCAGCGTTGGGTGGTCTCACGAGCAGTACTTC.

This clonotype was detected only a few times. The genes are TRBV20-1 and TRBJ1-4, with 7 bases aligning to TRBD1. Germline V lookup: CDR1 DFQATT, CDR2 SNEGSKA (reference sequence). V shed 3 bases and J 3 bases; nucleotides not matched to a gene: 4. This CDR3 spans 14 amino acids. CDR3 nucleotide sequence: TGCAGTGCTAGGCCAGGGGGTCCTAATGAAAAACTGTTTTTT. Translated: CSARPGGPNEKLFF.

This clonotype was picked up many times. The chain recombines TRBV20-1 with TRBJ1-1; 9 bases map to TRBD1. The germline gives CDR1 DFQATT, CDR2 SNEGSKA (reference sequence). The CDR3 covers 14 residues. Losses at the gene ends were 5 bases for V and 3 bases for J; bases not matched to a gene: 7. The DNA for the CDR3 is TGCAGTGCTCCCCGCGGGGACAGGGACACTGAAGCTTTCTTT. As protein: CSAPRGDRDTEAFF.

This clonotype was found a few times. The chain joins TRBV6-1 to TRBJ1-3; weak D call: TRBD1 (6 bases). The CDR3 spans 17 residues. V lost 8 bases, J lost 1 base, and 21 bases lay in between. The germline gives CDR1 MNHNS, CDR2 SASEGT. CDR3 residues: CASELATGRKSGNTIYF. The CDR3 DNA is TGTGCCAGCGAACTCGCGACAGGCAGGAAGTCTGGAAACACCATATATTTT.

The chain recombines TRBV20-1 with TRBJ1-4, with 12 nucleotides matching TRBD1. CDR3 length: 15 amino acids. Germline trimming cut 0 bases from V and 8 bases from J; bases unmatched to any gene: 4. Germline lookup yields CDR1 DFQATT and CDR2 SNEGSKA (reference sequence). CDR3 nucleotides: TGCAGTGCTAGAGACCGGGACAGGGGGCGCGAAAAACTGTTTTTT. This sequence encodes CSARDRDRGREKLFF.

In its sample, this clonotype was seen many times. The rearrangement links TRBV11-2 to TRBJ2-7; 8 bases are shared with TRBD1. This CDR3 contains 14 residues. Germline CDR1 is SGHAT and CDR2 is FQNNGV. The ends lost 6 bases at V and 5 bases at J; junction bases unmatched: 9. Here the CDR3 DNA reads TGTGCCAGCAGGGTCGGACAGGGTCTCGACGAGCAGTACTTC. As protein: CASRVGQGLDEQYF.

The chain uses TRBV7-3 and TRBJ2-2; D remains ambiguous. V was shortened by 4 bases and J by 6 bases, with 12 bases between the two germline ends. Germline V lookup: CDR1 SGHTA, CDR2 FQGTGA. CDR3 length: 14 amino acids. The CDR3 is CASSSQQTPGELFF. CDR3 in DNA: TGTGCCAGCAGCTCCCAACAAACGCCCGGGGAGCTGTTTTTT.

This rearrangement joins TRBV5-6 to TRBJ2-3; TRBD2 matches 11 bases. Germline CDR1 is SGHDT and CDR2 is YYEEEE. This CDR3 has 18 residues. The trim removed 4 bases at V and 5 bases at J, leaving 15 bases unmatched. In DNA form, the CDR3 reads TGTGCCAGCAGCCCGCAGCTCCTCCCTAGCGGGGGGCAAGATACGCAGTATTTT. It codes for CASSPQLLPSGGQDTQYF.